The TCR beta chain described here comes from a study of tumor-infiltrating lymphocytes in primary liver carcinoma. Study conclusions and caveats: Presence in all five tumor regions was observed for only about 8-24% of top clones.

V shed 4 bases and J shed 2 bases, with 19 bases lying between them. The V gene's germline CDR1 is SGHTS and CDR2 YDEGEE. The CDR3 is made up of 16 amino acids. This clonotype was found many times. Its target is unknown. Starting material for RNA and DNA co-extraction consisted of about 17-31 mg of unsorted bulk tissue. Every one of the tumor samples had a viable tumor cell content above 85%. From 500 ng of total RNA, TCR beta-specific cDNA was reverse-transcribed using a constant-region primer. Employing slightly modified ARM-PCR, three nested multiplex PCR rounds were run, and these gave rise to the TCR beta libraries. The opening two PCR rounds, around 11 cycles each, paired TRBV1-TRBV30 forward primers with a C-beta reverse primer. TCRdb passed the multiplex PCR reads through MiXCR, listing each CDR3 protein once. Among 70,000 to 95,000 distinct CDR3 sequences listed, 60% to 80% were seen once.

This TCR was sampled from a man aged 35 to 55 with primary liver carcinoma and hepatitis B virus infection. Sequencing input: liver tumor tissue from sampling region 4. Described subset: tumor region T4, right-lateral pole. The chain has TRBV5-8 and TRBJ2-7; perhaps D is TRBD1 or TRBD2 (5 bases each). The CDR3 DNA follows: TGTGCCAGCAGCCCTGCTTGGGGGAGAAGAACCTACGAGCAGTACTTC. Translated: CASSPAWGRRTYEQYF.